The text below deals with one T cell receptor beta chain. Specified time point: cycle 4 day 1 (C4D1), after more than five weeks of nivolumab. Relapse was seen in all patients after autologous stem cell transplantation, and brentuximab vedotin exposure was variable. Purified CD4+ T cells were obtained from thawed PBMCs through magnetic negative selection. The data derive from a study of PD-1 blockade in classical Hodgkin lymphoma. The CDR3 has 16 amino acids. Germline CDR1 and CDR2: LNHDA and SQIVND (reference sequence). The J segment lost 5 bases and the V segment lost 3 bases, leaving 12 bases of the junction unmatched. TCRdb's copy holds only in-frame clones and misses some; the assay was immunoSEQ multiplex PCR. The sample lists more than 25,000 clones, around 83% occurring once.

The genes are TRBV19 and TRBJ2-5; TRBD1 aligns across 7 bases. This receptor was obtained from a human donor with classical Hodgkin lymphoma. The specimen was CD4+ T cells from blood, collected before the fourth cycle of nivolumab. CDR3 region: CASSISGRGPQETQYF. The DNA for the CDR3 is TGTGCCAGTAGTATCTCGGGTAGGGGGCCTCAGGAGACCCAGTACTTC. Together with reference TRBV19 and TRBJ2-5, the CDR3 gives the full variable domain: DGGITQSPKYLFRKEGQNVTLSCEQNLNHDAMYWYRQDPGQGLRLIYYSQIVNDFQKGDIAEGYSVSREKKESFPLTVTSAQKNPTAFYLCASSISGRGPQETQYFGPGTRLLVL.